This entry describes one TCR beta chain. Its target antigen remains unknown. The record has no base qualities; no much larger clone is one base away. Enrolling through a virtual design, the prospective study's participants ranged in age from roughly 18 to 89 years and lived across roughly 23 United States geographic areas. In the prospective study, cohorts were assigned on the basis of participant-reported clinical history obtained from a screening survey and a study questionnaire. For ImmuneRACE Cohort 3, a participant was defined as recovered based on two consecutive negative NP/OP PCR tests, clearance by a healthcare professional, or resolution of symptoms. In the prospective study, mobile phlebotomists collected whole blood, serum and a nasopharyngeal or oropharyngeal swab from each participant. Participants in the prospective study had the option to provide additional blood draws and questionnaires over a 2-month period. Blood samples from the prospective study were shipped frozen or at room temperature prior to DNA extraction.

This sample is part of a study of blood T cell repertoires in COVID-19 (TCRdb year 2020). Regarding the complete study: Samples covering the acute and convalescent phases of COVID-19 were provided by collaborators in the United States, Italy and Spain. The dataset comprised deeply sampled blood TCRbeta repertoires from subjects exposed to, actively infected with, or recovered from COVID-19. Samples came from the ongoing ImmuneRACE study (first 160 participants) plus 1,254 subjects from 6 global collaborators. The repertoires were made available in a free public database intended to serve as a resource for research on the immune response to SARS-CoV-2. HLA class I and class II types, where available, came from metadata supplied by the sample provider rather than from assay-based typing. Sample metadata almost always included a de-identified subject ID, COVID-19 status, age in years and sex. The prospective study material was composed of cDNA or gDNA derived from T cells, B-cell-depleted T cells, or PBMCs.

General findings and caveats noted by the study authors: The quantity of clinical and demographic metadata differed by source and by participant and was supplied without curation.

TCRbeta CDR3 regions were amplified from genomic DNA by means of the immunoSEQ Assay, a bias-controlled multiplex PCR. The authors processed their data as follows. The number of nucleated cells in each sample was estimated from the amplification of reference gene primers within the assay. To quantify the absolute abundance of each unique TCRbeta CDR3 rearrangement, sequence reads were collapsed and filtered. Productive Simpson clonality was computed per sample as the square root of Simpson's diversity index over productive rearrangements. TCRdb limited this immuneACCESS table to in-frame rearrangements with V and J called. A share of clones is missing; checked studies link under half to unresolved V genes, and the rest is unexplained. That table supplies the V and J calls and clone size; D and trimming were determined from the DNA. A total of some 130,000 clones appear in this sample, over 80% of them only once. Of the sample, 15% to 20% is held by the ten largest clones.

Based on the germline V gene, the CDR1 and CDR2 sequences are MGHRA and YSYEKL. V gives up 7 bases and J gives up 8 bases, and the segment between their germline ends measures 23 bases. CDR3 length: 15 amino acids, cysteine to phenylalanine. Solely the CDR3 DNA is kept, with 45 bases framed from the first base. Material: PBMCs or T cells enriched from blood (not recorded which). This sequence originates from a man under 40 who had recovered from COVID-19. Recombination joined TRBV4-1 with TRBJ1-2, with the D gene uncertain. This receptor carries the CDR3 CASMTEDRTYGGYTF. The nucleotides are TGCGCCAGCATGACGGAGGACCGGACGTATGGGGGCTACACCTTC.